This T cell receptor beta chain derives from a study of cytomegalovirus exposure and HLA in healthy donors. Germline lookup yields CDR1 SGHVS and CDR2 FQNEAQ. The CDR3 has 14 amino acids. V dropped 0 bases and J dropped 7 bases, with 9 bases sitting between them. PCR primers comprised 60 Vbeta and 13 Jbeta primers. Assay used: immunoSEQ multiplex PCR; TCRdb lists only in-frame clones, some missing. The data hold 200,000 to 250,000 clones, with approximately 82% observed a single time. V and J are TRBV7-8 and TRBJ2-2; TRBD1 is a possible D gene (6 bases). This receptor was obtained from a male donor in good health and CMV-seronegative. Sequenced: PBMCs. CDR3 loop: CASSLAPGVGELFF. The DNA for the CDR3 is TGTGCCAGCAGCTTAGCCCCAGGGGTCGGGGAGCTGTTTTTT.